Below, 29 T cell receptor beta chains from the same sample are listed, as sequenced in a study of beta chain features in type 1 diabetes. Investigators reverse transcribed all isolated RNA, so they sequenced expressed TCRB transcripts. Profiling relied on immunoSEQ multiplex PCR, and the TCRdb table lists in-frame clones only, not all of them. The repertoire holds 500,000 to 700,000 clones, with about 16% as singletons. The specimen was naive CD4+ T cells from blood. The origin of the receptors is a man between 18 and 35 years old in good health.

In its sample, this clone was seen a few times. This rearrangement joins TRBV29-1 to TRBJ1-3; no firm D call. Germline V gene sequence: CDR1 SQVTM, CDR2 ANQGSEA. Trimming stripped 7 bases from V and 0 bases from J, with 10 bases between. This CDR3 has 13 amino acids. CDR3 sequence reads: CSGLQSSGNTIYF. The DNA of the CDR3 is TGCAGCGGCCTACAAAGCTCTGGAAACACCATATATTTT.

V usage is TRBV7-9 and J usage is TRBJ1-4; 8 bases are shared with TRBD1. The CDR3 consists of 17 residues. Germline V gene sequence: CDR1 SEHNR, CDR2 FQNEAQ (reference sequence). V shed 5 bases, J shed 3 bases, and the junction held 11 bases outside the gene matches. The CDR3 spells CASSPGQGGMANEKLFF. DNA for the CDR3: TGTGCCAGCAGCCCCGGACAGGGTGGCATGGCTAATGAAAAACTGTTTTTT.

This clone was recorded many times. This sequence joins TRBV7-9 and TRBJ2-1; 12 positions match TRBD2. The germline gives CDR1 SEHNR, CDR2 FQNEAQ (reference sequence). With 3 bases clipped from V and 5 bases from J, the junction kept 2 bases outside the gene matches. The CDR3 has 15 amino acids. The CDR3 bases are TGTGCCAGCAGCTTCGGACTAGCGGGGAACAATGAGCAGTTCTTC. This codes for CASSFGLAGNNEQFF. Full variable domain (rest looked up from reference TRBV7-9 and TRBJ2-1): DTGVSQNPRHKITKRGQNVTFRCDPISEHNRLYWYRQTLGQGPEFLTYFQNEAQLEKSRLLSDRFSAERPKGSFSTLEIQRTEQGDSAMYLCASSFGLAGNNEQFFGPGTRLTVL.

The J gene is TRBJ1-5, the V gene TRBV7-9; 7 bases map to TRBD1. The CDR3 length is 14 residues. CDR1 SEHNR and CDR2 FQNEAQ come from the germline V gene (reference sequence). V lost 2 bases, J lost 2 bases, and 0 bases stayed unmatched. As DNA, the CDR3 is TGTGCCAGCAGCTTACAGGGGGGCAATCAGCCCCAGCATTTT. Translating gives CASSLQGGNQPQHF. The variable domain in full, completed from reference TRBV7-9 and TRBJ1-5, reads DTGVSQNPRHKITKRGQNVTFRCDPISEHNRLYWYRQTLGQGPEFLTYFQNEAQLEKSRLLSDRFSAERPKGSFSTLEIQRTEQGDSAMYLCASSLQGGNQPQHFGDGTRLSIL.

Points on this clone: Additional DNA sequences in this sample encode the identical CDR3. This chain connects TRBV7-2 to TRBJ2-5, with a weak D call TRBD2 (5 bases). Germline V gene sequence: CDR1 SGHTA, CDR2 FQGNSA. The CDR3 runs to 12 residues. V was shortened by 3 bases and J by 7 bases, with 9 bases between the two germline ends. This CDR3 is CASSLDRGTQYF. The CDR3 nucleotides are TGTGCCAGCAGCTTGGACCGGGGGACCCAGTACTTC.

This clone came up a few times. The rearrangement links TRBV19 to TRBJ2-7; D is unresolved. Trimming pared 0 bases from V and 6 bases from J, leaving 9 bases between. CDR1 and CDR2 from the germline V gene are LNHDA and SQIVND (reference sequence). This CDR3 comprises 13 residues. The CDR3 loop is CASSIDLWVEQYF. The CDR3 DNA reads TGTGCCAGTAGTATAGATCTTTGGGTCGAGCAGTACTTC.

The chain combines TRBV5-1 with TRBJ2-7, with D perhaps matching TRBD1 (6 bases). Germline V gene data show CDR1 as SGHRS and CDR2 as YFSETQ. The CDR3 is made up of 14 amino acids. Deletions cut 1 base from V and 7 bases from J, with 15 bases between. CDR3 sequence: CASSLNRDRWEQYF. DNA of the CDR3: TGCGCCAGCAGCTTGAACAGGGACCGGTGGGAGCAGTACTTC.

V gene TRBV6-5 combines with J gene TRBJ2-1, with 8 bases matching TRBD1. The CDR3 runs 16 residues. CDR1 is MNHEY, CDR2 SVGAGI, per germline. J was trimmed by 7 bases and V by 0 bases; bases with no gene match: 8. The CDR3 sequence is CASSYSKSRGRNEQFF. The CDR3 coding sequence is TGTGCCAGCAGTTACTCGAAATCCAGGGGGCGGAATGAGCAGTTCTTC.

The sample holds a few counts of this clone. The gene calls are TRBV7-9 and TRBJ2-3, with 7 bases matching TRBD2. CDR1 and CDR2 (germline): SEHNR, FQNEAQ (reference sequence). This CDR3 region has 12 residues. With 3 bases clipped from V and 9 bases from J, the junction kept 3 bases outside the gene matches. CDR3 in amino acids: CASSFPGGTQYF. The CDR3 DNA reads TGTGCCAGCAGCTTCCCCGGGGGGACGCAGTATTTT.

There are a few counts of this clone. This sequence joins TRBV11-2 and TRBJ1-2, with D possibly matching TRBD1 (5 bases). V lost 4 bases to trimming and J lost 8 bases, with 17 bases between them. The CDR3 loop spans 14 amino acids. Germline CDR1 SGHAT, CDR2 FQNNGV. The CDR3 loop reads CASSSRWQGDGYTF. CDR3 DNA: TGTGCCAGCAGCTCCCGGTGGCAGGGCGACGGCTACACCTTC.

As concerns this clone: At one boundary the junction diverges from the germline segment, which might be a read error. The chain employs TRBV7-7 and TRBJ2-2; D is perhaps TRBD2 (6 bases). Germline V lookup: CDR1 SSHAT, CDR2 FNYEAQ (reference sequence). The CDR3 spans 16 residues. This CDR3 is CASSFRVAGKTGELFF. CDR3 in DNA: TGTGCTAGCAGCTTCCGAGTCGCGGGGAAAACCGGGGAGCTGTTTTTT.

The V call is TRBV2, the J call TRBJ1-2; D is possibly TRBD1 (6 bases). Deletions cut 6 bases from V and 8 bases from J, with 19 bases between. CDR3 length: 14 residues. The germline V gene has CDR1 SNHLY and CDR2 FYNNEI. CDR3 amino acids: CASSGGSLPAGYTF. The CDR3 nucleotides read TGTGCCAGCAGCGGGGGCAGTCTCCCGGCGGGCTACACCTTC.

The CDR3 sequence: CASSLTQQGYTF. The DNA of the CDR3 is TGTGCCAGCAGCCTAACCCAGCAGGGCTACACCTTC. The chain couples TRBV28 to TRBJ1-2; D gene uncertain. CDR1 is MDHEN and CDR2 is SYDVKM in the germline V gene. This CDR3 is built from 12 residues. Trimming took 6 bases from V and 8 from J, leaving 13 bases between them.

The rearrangement joins TRBV30 to TRBJ2-1; 8 nucleotides agree with TRBD2. Germline V gene data show CDR1 as GTSNPN and CDR2 as SVGIG (reference sequence). The V gene end was trimmed by 5 bases and the J gene end by 2 bases; junction bases not matched to a gene: 2. This CDR3 has 13 residues. Here the CDR3 DNA reads TGTGCCTGGTCTAGCGGGCCCTACAATGAGCAGTTCTTC. Its protein product is CAWSSGPYNEQFF.

This clone was seen a few times. The J gene is TRBJ1-1, the V gene TRBV7-9; no definite D call. V lost 1 base and J lost 4, with 10 bases in between. The germline V gene has CDR1 SEHNR and CDR2 FQNEAQ (reference sequence). This CDR3 is 14 amino acids long. The CDR3 bases are TGTGCCAGCAGCTTAGAGGGAGTCCTCACTGAAGCTTTCTTT. As protein: CASSLEGVLTEAFF.

V and J are TRBV28 and TRBJ1-6; the D is unclear. The CDR3 runs 16 residues. V was trimmed by 6 bases and J by 11 bases, leaving 23 bases between them. Germline loops: CDR1 MDHEN, CDR2 SYDVKM. The CDR3 region is CASSPPGSMRVTPLHF. CDR3 DNA: TGTGCCAGCAGCCCTCCGGGATCCATGAGGGTTACACCCCTCCACTTT.

This chain connects TRBV9 to TRBJ2-7; the match to TRBD1 covers 9 bases. There are 14 residues in the CDR3. Germline V gives CDR1 SGDLS, CDR2 YYNGEE. The V segment lost 4 bases and the J segment 7 bases; nucleotides outside the gene matches: 9. The chain's CDR3 is CASSLRDRAGEQYF. In nucleotides, the CDR3 is TGTGCCAGCAGCCTCCGGGACAGGGCGGGTGAGCAGTACTTC.

At least ten counts were recorded for this clone. This chain uses TRBV13 with TRBJ1-2, with TRBD1 matching 7 bases. CDR3 length: 12 residues. Germline V gives CDR1 PRHDT, CDR2 FYEKMQ (reference sequence). Losses at the gene ends were 5 bases for V and 4 bases for J; bases not matched to a gene: 1. The CDR3 DNA reads TGTGCCAGCAGCCGGGACAGCTATGGCTACACCTTC. It yields the protein CASSRDSYGYTF.

This clone occurred a few times. J is TRBJ2-7 and V is TRBV4-2; 7 bases agree with TRBD1. Trimming removed 1 base from V and 2 bases from J; junction bases left unmatched: 8. CDR3 length: 16 amino acids. The germline V gene has CDR1 LGHNA and CDR2 YNFKEQ. CDR3 DNA: TGTGCCAGCAGCCAAGCCACCGGGACAGTGACCTACGAGCAGTACTTC. Translation gives CASSQATGTVTYEQYF.

The V call is TRBV7-2, the J call TRBJ2-3; 7 positions agree with TRBD1. CDR1 SGHTA and CDR2 FQGNSA come from the germline V gene. This CDR3 has 14 residues. V was pared by 8 bases and J by 3 bases, with 8 bases of the junction left unmatched. The CDR3 is CASGQGGITDTQYF. In DNA, the CDR3 is TGTGCCAGCGGCCAAGGGGGCATTACAGATACGCAGTATTTT.

Only a few counts were recorded for this clone. J is TRBJ2-2 and V is TRBV4-2; 10 bases map to TRBD2. The V segment lost 2 bases and the J segment 6 bases; nucleotides outside the gene matches: 6. The germline V gene has CDR1 LGHNA and CDR2 YNFKEQ. The CDR3 sequence is 16 residues long. Written as DNA, the CDR3 is TGTGCCAGCAGCCAAACAGCGGGAGGGCCCCCCGGGGAGCTGTTTTTT. Protein product: CASSQTAGGPPGELFF.

This chain uses TRBV5-4 with TRBJ2-5, with 10 positions matching TRBD2. V shed 4 bases and J 5 bases; nucleotides not matched to a gene: 8. This CDR3 contains 15 residues. CDR1 SGHNT and CDR2 YYREEE come from the germline V gene (reference sequence). The CDR3 DNA is TGTGCCAGCAGCGCCCTAGCGGGGGTTGGTGAGACCCAGTACTTC. Residues: CASSALAGVGETQYF.

The chain combines TRBV6-1 with TRBJ1-5; D not certain. CDR1 is MNHNS and CDR2 is SASEGT in the germline V gene. The V end was cut by 0 bases, the J end by 0 bases, with 9 bases between. This CDR3 has 16 amino acids. The CDR3 region has the DNA TGTGCCAGCAGTGAAGCTACAGCCCTTAGCAATCAGCCCCAGCATTTT. Translation: CASSEATALSNQPQHF.

The table lists this clone with a few counts. CDR3 amino acids: CASRRYGEETQYF. In nucleotides, the CDR3 is TGTGCCAGCAGGAGATATGGGGAAGAGACCCAGTACTTC. The chain uses TRBV2 and TRBJ2-5; D is unresolved. V lost 6 bases and J lost 3, with 11 bases in between. Germline CDR1 reads SNHLY; CDR2 reads FYNNEI. CDR3 length: 13 residues. Variable domain in full (rest from reference TRBV2 and TRBJ2-5): EPEVTQTPSHQVTQMGQEVILRCVPISNHLYFYWYRQILGQKVEFLVSFYNNEISEKSEIFDDQFSVERPDGSNFTLKIRSTKLEDSAMYFCASRRYGEETQYFGPGTRLLVL.

This clone occurred a few times. The V and J genes are TRBV23-1 and TRBJ2-1; weak D call: TRBD2 (7 bases). TRBV23-1 is identified as an open reading frame with a role that is uncertain. V was shortened by 6 bases and J by 2 bases, with 29 bases between the two germline ends. CDR3 length: 20 amino acids. CDR3 sequence: CASSLQGRVGKRLAYNEQFF. CDR3 DNA sequence: TGCGCCAGCAGCCTCCAGGGGAGGGTTGGTAAGCGGTTAGCCTACAATGAGCAGTTCTTC.

The genes are TRBV5-4 and TRBJ1-2; a weak D match, TRBD1 (6 bases). The germline V gene has CDR1 SGHNT and CDR2 YYREEE (reference sequence). The CDR3 runs 16 residues. The V gene lost 0 bases and the J gene lost 0 bases, with 12 bases spanning the gap. The CDR3 DNA follows: TGTGCCAGCAGCTTGGCCCGGGGGCCGCCTAACTATGGCTACACCTTC. This gives the protein CASSLARGPPNYGYTF.

There are a few counts of this clone. This chain uses TRBV6-5 with TRBJ1-3; no firm D call. Germline-derived CDR1 and CDR2 are MNHEY and SVGAGI. V dropped 5 bases and J dropped 0 bases, with 8 bases sitting between them. The length of the CDR3 is 14 residues. The CDR3: CASSGRYSGNTIYF. In nucleotides, the CDR3 is TGTGCCAGCAGTGGCAGGTACTCTGGAAACACCATATATTTT.

The V gene is TRBV10-3, the J gene TRBJ2-3; D might be TRBD2 (5 bases). The germline gives CDR1 ENHRY, CDR2 SYGVKD. The CDR3 extends over 18 amino acids. V gave up 6 bases and J gave up 0 bases, with 22 bases separating them. For the CDR3, the DNA is TGTGCCATCAGCCTCAAAGGGATCGGGAAGACTAGCACAGATACGCAGTATTTT. As protein: CAISLKGIGKTSTDTQYF.

This clone was detected a few times. This chain links TRBV28 with TRBJ2-7; 7 nucleotides agree with TRBD1. J lost 2 bases, V lost 4 bases, and 8 bases had no gene match. From germline, CDR1 is MDHEN and CDR2 SYDVKM. The CDR3 is 15 residues long. As DNA, the CDR3 is TGTGCCAGCAGTTCATACAGGGGCCTGGCCTACGAGCAGTACTTC. This gives the protein CASSSYRGLAYEQYF.